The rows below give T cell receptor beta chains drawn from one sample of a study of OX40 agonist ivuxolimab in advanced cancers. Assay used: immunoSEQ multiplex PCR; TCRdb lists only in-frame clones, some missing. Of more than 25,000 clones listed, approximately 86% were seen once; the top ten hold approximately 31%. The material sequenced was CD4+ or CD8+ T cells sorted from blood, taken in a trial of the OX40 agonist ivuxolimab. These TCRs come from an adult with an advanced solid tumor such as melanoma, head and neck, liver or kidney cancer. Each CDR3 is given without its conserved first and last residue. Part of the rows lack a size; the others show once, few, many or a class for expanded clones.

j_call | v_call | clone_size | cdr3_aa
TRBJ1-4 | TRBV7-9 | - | ASSLGGSNEKLF
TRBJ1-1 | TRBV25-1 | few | ASSEDTGVNTEAF
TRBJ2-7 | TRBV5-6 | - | ASSLGQGAREQY
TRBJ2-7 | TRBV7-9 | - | ASSAGDQQY
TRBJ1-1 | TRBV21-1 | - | ASSNATLWRSTEAF
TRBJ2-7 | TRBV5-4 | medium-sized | ASSFLRLAGTYEQY
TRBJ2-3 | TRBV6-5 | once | ASSYTGTSPDTQY
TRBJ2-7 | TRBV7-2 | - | ASTGAHLEQY
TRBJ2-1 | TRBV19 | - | ASSPSGNGFNEQF
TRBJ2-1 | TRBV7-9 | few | ASRLAGANEQF
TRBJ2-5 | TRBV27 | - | ASSFGNSNKETQY
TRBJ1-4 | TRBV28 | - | ASTFVGTNEKLF
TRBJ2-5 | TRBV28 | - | ASRAGGGETQY
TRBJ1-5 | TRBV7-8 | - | ASSSAGEPQH
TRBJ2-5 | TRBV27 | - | ASSPGQGQAIETQY
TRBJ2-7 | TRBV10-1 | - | ASSEDLYEQY
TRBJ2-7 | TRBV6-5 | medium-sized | ASSSDGFYEQY
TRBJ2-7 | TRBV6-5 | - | ASSYSNWGQGEQY
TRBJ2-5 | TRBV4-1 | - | ASSSGLSKETQY
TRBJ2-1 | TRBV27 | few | ASSSMTGWNEQF
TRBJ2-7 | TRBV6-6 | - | ASRGTGISYEQY
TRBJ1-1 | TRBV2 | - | ASRFRAWAF
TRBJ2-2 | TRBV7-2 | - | ASSWGQGLYGELF
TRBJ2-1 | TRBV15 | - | ATSRGRDKSYNEQF
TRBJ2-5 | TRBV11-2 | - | ASSLGDSKQETQY
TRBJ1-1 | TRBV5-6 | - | ASSLWTGAEAF
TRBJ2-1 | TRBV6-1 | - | ASATDSYNEQF
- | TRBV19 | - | ASSITGRGTYEQY
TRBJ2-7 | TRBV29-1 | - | SVTSAHEAYEQY
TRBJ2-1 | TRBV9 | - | ASSGTGRGRYNEQF
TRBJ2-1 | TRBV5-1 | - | ASSLRRRGRSEQF
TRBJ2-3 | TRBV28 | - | ASSLLAVSTDTQY
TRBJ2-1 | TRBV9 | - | ASSGGTGLSGEQF
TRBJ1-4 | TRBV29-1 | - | SVDDRGREKLF
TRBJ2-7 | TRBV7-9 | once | ASSPSSYEQY
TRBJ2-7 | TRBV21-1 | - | ASSKEAGRDRGQLAGGPRDEQY
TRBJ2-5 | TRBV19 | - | ASSDRPGWETQY
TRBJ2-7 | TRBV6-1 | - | ASSPDPNYEQY
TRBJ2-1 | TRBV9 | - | ASSVYTGTSGYNEQF
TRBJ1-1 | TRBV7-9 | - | ASSLGPPGQGPNTEAF
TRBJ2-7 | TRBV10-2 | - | ASSDGLAYEQY
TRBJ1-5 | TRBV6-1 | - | ASSEDIGAQPQH
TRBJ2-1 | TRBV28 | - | ASSLGHPDYNEQF
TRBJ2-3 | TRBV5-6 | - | ASSWDRGTDTQY
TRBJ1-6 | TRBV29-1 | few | SAGQGEVNSPLH
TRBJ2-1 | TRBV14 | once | ASRPDRGRSDEQF
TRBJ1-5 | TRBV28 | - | ASSSGPSENQPQH
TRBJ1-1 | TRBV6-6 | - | ASSFTGITEAF
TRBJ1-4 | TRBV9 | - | ASSAGQGINEKLF
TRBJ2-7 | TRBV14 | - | ASSHARGQGAYEQY
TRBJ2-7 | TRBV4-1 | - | ASSQGTGSSYEQY
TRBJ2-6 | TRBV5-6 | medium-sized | ASSRGREANVLT
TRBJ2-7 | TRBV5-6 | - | ASSPANYYEQY
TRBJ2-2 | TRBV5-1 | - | ASSLVTRGTGELF
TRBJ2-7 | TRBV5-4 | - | ASSLTYGSYEQY
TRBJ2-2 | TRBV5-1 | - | ASSFIRTNTGELF
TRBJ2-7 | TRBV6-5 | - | ASSRDIYEQY
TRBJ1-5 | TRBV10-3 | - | AISETGENNQPQH
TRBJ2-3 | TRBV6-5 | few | ASSPRQGGTDTQY
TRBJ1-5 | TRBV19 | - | ASSTSSGSQPQH